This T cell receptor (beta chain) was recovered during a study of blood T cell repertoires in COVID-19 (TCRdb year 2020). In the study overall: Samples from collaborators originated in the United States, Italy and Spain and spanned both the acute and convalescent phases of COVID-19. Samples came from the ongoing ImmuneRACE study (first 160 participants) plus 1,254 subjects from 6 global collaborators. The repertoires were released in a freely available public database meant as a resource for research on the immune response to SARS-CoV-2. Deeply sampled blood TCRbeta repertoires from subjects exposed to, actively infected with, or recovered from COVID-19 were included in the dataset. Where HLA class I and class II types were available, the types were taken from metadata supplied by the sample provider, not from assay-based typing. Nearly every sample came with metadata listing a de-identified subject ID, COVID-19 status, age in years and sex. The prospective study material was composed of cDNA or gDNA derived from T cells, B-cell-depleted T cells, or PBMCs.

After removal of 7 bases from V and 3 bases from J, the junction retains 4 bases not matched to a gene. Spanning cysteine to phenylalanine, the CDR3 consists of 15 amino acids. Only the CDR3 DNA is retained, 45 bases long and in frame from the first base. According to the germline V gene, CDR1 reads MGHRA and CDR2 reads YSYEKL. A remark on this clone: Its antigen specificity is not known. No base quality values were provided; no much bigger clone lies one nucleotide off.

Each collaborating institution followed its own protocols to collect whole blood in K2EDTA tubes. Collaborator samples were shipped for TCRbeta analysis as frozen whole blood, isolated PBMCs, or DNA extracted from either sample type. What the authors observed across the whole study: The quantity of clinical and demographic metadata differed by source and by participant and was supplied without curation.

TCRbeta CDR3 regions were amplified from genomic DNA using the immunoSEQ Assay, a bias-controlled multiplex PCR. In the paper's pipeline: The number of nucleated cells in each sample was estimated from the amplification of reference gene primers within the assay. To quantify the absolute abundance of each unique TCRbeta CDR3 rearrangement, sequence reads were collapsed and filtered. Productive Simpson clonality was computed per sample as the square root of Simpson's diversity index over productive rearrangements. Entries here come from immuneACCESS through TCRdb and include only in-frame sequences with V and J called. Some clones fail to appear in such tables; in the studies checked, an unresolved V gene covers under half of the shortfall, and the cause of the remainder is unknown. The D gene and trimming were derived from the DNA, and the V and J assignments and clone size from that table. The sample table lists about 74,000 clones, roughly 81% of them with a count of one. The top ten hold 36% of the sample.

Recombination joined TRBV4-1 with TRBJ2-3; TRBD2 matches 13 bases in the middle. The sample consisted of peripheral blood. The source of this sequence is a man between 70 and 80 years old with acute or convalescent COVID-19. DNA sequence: TGCGCCAGCACCCGGACTAGCGGGAGTACAGATACGCAGTATTTT. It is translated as CASTRTSGSTDTQYF.